This T cell receptor beta chain was sequenced in a study of cytomegalovirus exposure and HLA in healthy donors (dated by TCRdb to about 2017). Looking at the study overall: A later analysis indicated that the 130 or so validation repertoires were generated on the platform also employed for the 700 or so repertoires of the first cohort. The aim of the study was to test whether cataloging public T cell receptors could identify signatures of past pathogen exposure. In addition to the first cohort of 666 subjects, a separate validation cohort of 130 or so different subjects was used. To predict cytomegalovirus infection status, the study brought together high-throughput TCR immunosequencing, statistical association of individual TCRs with disease status, and machine learning.

What the research found in general, with its limitations: Of the cluster scores, 85% to 95% were above 0 in a later analysis, which found that TCRs clustered in the first cohort also tended to co-occur in the approximately 130 validation repertoires. The validation cohort had no HLA typing available for a later analysis, so co-occurrence within that cohort was assessed over all 130 or so repertoires. The classifier was reported to diagnose cytomegalovirus status with high specificity and sensitivity in both the original cohort and the validation cohort. The authors suggested that the approach could potentially be generalized to other disease states and immunological phenotypes. In vitro tests confirmed that three of the cytomegalovirus-associated TCR beta chains recognize cytomegalovirus antigens. While some public TCRs were present in many individuals, most TCR sequences turned up only very rarely across donors. The study gave a list of about 150 TCR beta chains associated with cytomegalovirus.

The library came from the immunoSEQ multiplex PCR assay. Processing in the source paper ran as follows. To diagnose cytomegalovirus status from the catalog of TCR beta chain sequences, a statistical classification framework was built. What TCRdb holds here is the immuneACCESS table cut down to in-frame rearrangements. Part of the clones is not present; checked against another copy, under half of the missing clones reflect an unresolved V gene, and the others are unexplained. That table supplies the V and J calls and clone size; D and trimming were determined from the DNA. Counted in this sample were 150,000 to 200,000 clones; roughly 80% of them appeared once. Roughly a tenth of the sample lies in the top ten. This clone was picked up a small number of times. Its specific antigen is unknown. No clone much larger than this one lies a single base away; base qualities are absent. Donors formed part of the validation cohort, which comprised over a hundred subjects and was distinct from the first cohort of over 500 subjects.

Based on the germline V gene (reference sequence), the CDR1 and CDR2 sequences are LNHDA and SQIVND. The CDR3 runs 14 residues from the cysteine to the phenylalanine. This entry keeps only the CDR3 DNA: 42 bases, framed from base 1. V loses 5 bases, J loses 2 bases, and the germline ends lie 9 bases apart. The receptor was isolated from a man under 40 in good health and CMV-seropositive. The sequence joins TRBV19 to TRBJ2-2, and possibly TRBD2, on 5 matching bases. The sample consisted of PBMCs. The DNA is TGTGCCAGTAGTTACGGGATCAACACCGGGGAGCTGTTTTTT. It translates to CASSYGINTGELFF.